This T cell receptor beta chain is drawn from a study of T cell responses to AZD1222 COVID-19 vaccine. Study-wide results and limits: Nearly half of unique spike-specific TCRs reportedly avoided B.1.351 and B.1.1.7 mutated regions.

The CDR3 has 12 amino acids. CDR1 and CDR2 (germline): LNHDA, SQIVND (reference sequence). The V and J ends lost 3 bases and 4 bases respectively, with 3 bases between them. In its sample, this clone was seen once. What it binds is unknown. The assay was immunoSEQ multiplex PCR, and TCRdb's table has in-frame clones only and misses some. The sample carries a few hundred thousand clones, over 85% recorded once. This TCR was recovered from an adult in good health. The rearrangement uses TRBV19 and TRBJ2-2; D not certain. The sample in question was peripheral blood, obtained on day 0 of AZD1222 vaccination. CDR3 region: CASSIFTGELFF. The CDR3 bases are TGTGCCAGTAGTATCTTCACCGGGGAGCTGTTTTTT. Full variable domain (rest looked up from reference TRBV19 and TRBJ2-2): DGGITQSPKYLFRKEGQNVTLSCEQNLNHDAMYWYRQDPGQGLRLIYYSQIVNDFQKGDIAEGYSVSREKKESFPLTVTSAQKNPTAFYLCASSIFTGELFFGEGSRLTVL.